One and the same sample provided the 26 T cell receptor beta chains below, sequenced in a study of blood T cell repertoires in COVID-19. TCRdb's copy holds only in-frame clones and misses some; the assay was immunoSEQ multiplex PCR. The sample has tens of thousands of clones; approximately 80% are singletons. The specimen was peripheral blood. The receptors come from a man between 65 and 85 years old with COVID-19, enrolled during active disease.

This chain's CDR3 is CASSLFRGQTNQPQHF. DNA of the CDR3: TGTGCCAGCAGCTTGTTCAGGGGACAGACCAATCAGCCCCAGCATTTT. This chain uses TRBV5-6 with TRBJ1-5; 7 bases are a match to TRBD1. CDR3 length: 16 amino acids. The germline CDR1 and CDR2 sequences are SGHDT and YYEEEE. The V and J ends lost 1 base and 3 bases, in that order; junction bases with no gene match: 7.

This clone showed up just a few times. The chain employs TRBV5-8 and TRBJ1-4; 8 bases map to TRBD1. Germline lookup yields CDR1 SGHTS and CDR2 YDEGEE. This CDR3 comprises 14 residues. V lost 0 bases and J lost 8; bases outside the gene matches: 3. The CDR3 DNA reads TGTGCCAGCAGCTTGGGACAGGGGCGAGAAAAACTGTTTTTT. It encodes CASSLGQGREKLFF.

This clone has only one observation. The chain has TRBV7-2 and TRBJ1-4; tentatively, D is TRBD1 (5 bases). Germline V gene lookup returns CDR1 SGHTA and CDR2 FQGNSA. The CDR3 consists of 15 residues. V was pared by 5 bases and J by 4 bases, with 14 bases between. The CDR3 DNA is TGTGCCAGCAGCCAGGCGGGACGGAGTAATGAAAAACTGTTTTTT. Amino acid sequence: CASSQAGRSNEKLFF.

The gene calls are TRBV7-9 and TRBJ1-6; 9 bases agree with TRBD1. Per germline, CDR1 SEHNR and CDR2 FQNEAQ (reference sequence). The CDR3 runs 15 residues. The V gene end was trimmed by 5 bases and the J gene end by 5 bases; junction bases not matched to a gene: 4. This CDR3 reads CASSPGQGNNSPLHF. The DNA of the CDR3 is TGTGCCAGCAGCCCCGGACAGGGGAATAATTCACCCCTCCACTTT.

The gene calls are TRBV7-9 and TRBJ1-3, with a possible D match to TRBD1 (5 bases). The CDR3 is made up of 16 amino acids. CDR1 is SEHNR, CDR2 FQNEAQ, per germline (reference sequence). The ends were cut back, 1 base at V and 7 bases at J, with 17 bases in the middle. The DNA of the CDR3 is TGTGCCAGCAGCTTAGAGGGGCACGGCCGTGAGAACACCATATATTTT. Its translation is CASSLEGHGRENTIYF.

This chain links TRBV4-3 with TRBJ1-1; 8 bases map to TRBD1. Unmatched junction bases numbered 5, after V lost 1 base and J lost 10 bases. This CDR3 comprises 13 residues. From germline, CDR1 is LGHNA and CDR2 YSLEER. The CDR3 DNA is TGCGCCAGCAGCCAAGTGGACAGGGCTGGAGCTTTCTTT. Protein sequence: CASSQVDRAGAFF.

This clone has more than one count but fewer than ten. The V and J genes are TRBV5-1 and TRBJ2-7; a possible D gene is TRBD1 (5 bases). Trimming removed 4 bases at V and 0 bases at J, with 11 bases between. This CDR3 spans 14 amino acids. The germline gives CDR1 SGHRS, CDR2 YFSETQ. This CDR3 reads CASSPQGLSYEQYF. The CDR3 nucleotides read TGCGCCAGCAGCCCCCAGGGTCTCTCCTACGAGCAGTACTTC. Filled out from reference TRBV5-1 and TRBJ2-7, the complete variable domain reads KAGVTQTPRYLIKTRGQQVTLSCSPISGHRSVSWYQQTPGQGLQFLFEYFSETQRNKGNFPGRFSGRQFSNSRSEMNVSTLELGDSALYLCASSPQGLSYEQYFGPGTRLTVT.

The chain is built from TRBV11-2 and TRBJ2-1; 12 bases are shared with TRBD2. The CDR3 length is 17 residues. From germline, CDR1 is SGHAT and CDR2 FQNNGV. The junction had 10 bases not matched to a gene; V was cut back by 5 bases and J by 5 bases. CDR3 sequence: CASSQRTSGVKDNEQFF. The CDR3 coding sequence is TGTGCCAGCAGCCAGCGGACTAGCGGGGTTAAGGACAATGAGCAGTTCTTC. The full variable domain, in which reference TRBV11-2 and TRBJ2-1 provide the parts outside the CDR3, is EAGVAQSPRYKIIEKRQSVAFWCNPISGHATLYWYQQILGQGPKLLIQFQNNGVVDDSQLPKDRFSAERLKGVDSTLKIQPAKLEDSAVYLCASSQRTSGVKDNEQFFGPGTRLTVL.

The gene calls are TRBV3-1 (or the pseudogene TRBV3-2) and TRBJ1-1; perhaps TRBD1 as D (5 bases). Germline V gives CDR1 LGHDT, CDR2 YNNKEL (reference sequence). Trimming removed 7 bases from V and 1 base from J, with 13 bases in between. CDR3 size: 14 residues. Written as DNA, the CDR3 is TGTGCCAGCACCCTAGGGGTCCCGAACACTGAAGCTTTCTTT. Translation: CASTLGVPNTEAFF.

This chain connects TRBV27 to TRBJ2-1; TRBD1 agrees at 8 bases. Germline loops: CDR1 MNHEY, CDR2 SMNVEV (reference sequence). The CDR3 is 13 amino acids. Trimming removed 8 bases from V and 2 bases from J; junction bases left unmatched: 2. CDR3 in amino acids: CASGTGAYNEQFF. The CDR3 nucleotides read TGTGCCAGCGGGACAGGTGCCTACAATGAGCAGTTCTTC.

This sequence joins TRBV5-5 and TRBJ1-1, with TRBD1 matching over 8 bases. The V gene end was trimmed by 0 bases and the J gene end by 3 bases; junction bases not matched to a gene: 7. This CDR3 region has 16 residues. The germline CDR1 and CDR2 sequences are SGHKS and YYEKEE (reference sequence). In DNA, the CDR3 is TGTGCCAGCAGCTTGGTATCGCAGGGGGCTCACACTGAAGCTTTCTTT. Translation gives CASSLVSQGAHTEAFF.

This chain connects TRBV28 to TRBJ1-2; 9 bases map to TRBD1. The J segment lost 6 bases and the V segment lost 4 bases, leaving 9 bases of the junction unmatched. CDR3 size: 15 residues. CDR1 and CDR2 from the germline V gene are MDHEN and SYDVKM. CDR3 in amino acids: CASSSPGQGRDGYTF. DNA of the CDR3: TGTGCCAGCAGTTCCCCGGGACAGGGAAGGGATGGCTACACCTTC.

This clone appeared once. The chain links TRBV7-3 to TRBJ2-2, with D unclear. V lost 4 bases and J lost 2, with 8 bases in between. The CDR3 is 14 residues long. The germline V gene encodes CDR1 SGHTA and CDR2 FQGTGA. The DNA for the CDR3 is TGTGCCAGCAGCTCCAGGAAAAACACCGGGGAGCTGTTTTTT. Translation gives CASSSRKNTGELFF.

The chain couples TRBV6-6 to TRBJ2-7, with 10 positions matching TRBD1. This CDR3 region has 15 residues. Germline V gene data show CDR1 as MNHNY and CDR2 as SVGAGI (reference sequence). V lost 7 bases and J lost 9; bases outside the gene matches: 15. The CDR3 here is CASTESGTGAQGQYF. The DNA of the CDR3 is TGTGCCAGCACCGAATCCGGGACAGGGGCCCAGGGGCAGTACTTC.

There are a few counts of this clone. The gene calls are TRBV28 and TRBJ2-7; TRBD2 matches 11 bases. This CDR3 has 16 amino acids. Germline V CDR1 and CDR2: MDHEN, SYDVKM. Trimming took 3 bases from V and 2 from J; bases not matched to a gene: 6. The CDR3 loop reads CASSLLTSGVTYEQYF. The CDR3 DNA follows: TGTGCCAGCAGTTTGTTGACTAGCGGGGTTACCTACGAGCAGTACTTC.

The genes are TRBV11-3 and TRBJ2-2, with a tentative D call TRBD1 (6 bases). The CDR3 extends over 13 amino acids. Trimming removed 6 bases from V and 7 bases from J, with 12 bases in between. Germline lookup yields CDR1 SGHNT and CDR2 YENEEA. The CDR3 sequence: CASSWTDDGELFF. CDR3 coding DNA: TGTGCCAGCAGTTGGACAGATGACGGGGAGCTGTTTTTT. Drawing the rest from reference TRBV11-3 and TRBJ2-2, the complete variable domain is EAGVVQSPRYKIIEKKQPVAFWCNPISGHNTLYWYLQNLGQGPELLIRYENEEAVDDSQLPKDRFSAERLKGVDSTLKIQPAELGDSAVYLCASSWTDDGELFFGEGSRLTVL.

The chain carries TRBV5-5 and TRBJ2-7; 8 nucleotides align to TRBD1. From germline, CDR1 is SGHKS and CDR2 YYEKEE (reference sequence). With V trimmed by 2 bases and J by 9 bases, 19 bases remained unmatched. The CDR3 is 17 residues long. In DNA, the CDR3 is TGTGCCAGCAGCTTAACCGGACAGGGTCGGGTTTCAACGGCGCAGTACTTC. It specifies CASSLTGQGRVSTAQYF.

In DNA, the CDR3 is TGTGCCAGCAGTCCGGACAGGGGGCAGGGCAATCAGCCCCAGCATTTT. It encodes CASSPDRGQGNQPQHF. The chain couples TRBV28 to TRBJ1-5; 11 nucleotides match TRBD1. The CDR3 consists of 16 residues. CDR1 MDHEN and CDR2 SYDVKM come from the germline V gene. Trimming at V came to 5 bases and at J to 2 bases, leaving 5 bases not matched to a gene.

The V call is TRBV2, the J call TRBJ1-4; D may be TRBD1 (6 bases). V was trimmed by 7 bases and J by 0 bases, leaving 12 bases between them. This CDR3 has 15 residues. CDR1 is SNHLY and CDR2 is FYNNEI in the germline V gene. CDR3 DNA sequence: TGTGCCAGCATGGACAGCTATGCAACTAATGAAAAACTGTTTTTT. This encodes CASMDSYATNEKLFF.

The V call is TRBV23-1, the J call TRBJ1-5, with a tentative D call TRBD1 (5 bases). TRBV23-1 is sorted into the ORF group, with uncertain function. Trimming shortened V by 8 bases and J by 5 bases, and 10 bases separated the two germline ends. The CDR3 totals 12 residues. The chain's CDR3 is CASPTGDQPQHF. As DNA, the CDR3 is TGCGCCAGCCCTACGGGGGATCAGCCCCAGCATTTT.

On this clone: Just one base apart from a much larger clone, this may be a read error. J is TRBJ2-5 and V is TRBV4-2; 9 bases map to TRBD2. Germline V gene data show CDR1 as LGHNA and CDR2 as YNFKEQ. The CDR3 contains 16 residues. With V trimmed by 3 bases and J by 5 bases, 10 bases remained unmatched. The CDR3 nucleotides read TGTGCCAGCAGCCATGTTGGCGGGGGGGCTGGTGAGACCCAGTACTTC. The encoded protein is CASSHVGGGAGETQYF.

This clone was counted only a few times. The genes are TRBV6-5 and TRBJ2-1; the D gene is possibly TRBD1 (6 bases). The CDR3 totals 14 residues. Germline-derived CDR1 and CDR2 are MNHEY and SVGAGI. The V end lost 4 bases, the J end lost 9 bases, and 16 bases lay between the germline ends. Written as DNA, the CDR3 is TGTGCCAGCAGTTCCGTTTCAGGGGTGGCTGAGCAGTTCTTC. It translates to CASSSVSGVAEQFF.

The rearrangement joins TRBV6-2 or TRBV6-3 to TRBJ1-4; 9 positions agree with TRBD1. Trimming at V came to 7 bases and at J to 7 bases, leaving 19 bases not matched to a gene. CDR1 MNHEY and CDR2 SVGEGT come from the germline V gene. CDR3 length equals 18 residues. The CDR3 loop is CASTPRGQGRELGEKLFF. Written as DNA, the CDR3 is TGTGCCAGCACCCCGCGGGGACAGGGAAGGGAACTTGGTGAAAAACTGTTTTTT.

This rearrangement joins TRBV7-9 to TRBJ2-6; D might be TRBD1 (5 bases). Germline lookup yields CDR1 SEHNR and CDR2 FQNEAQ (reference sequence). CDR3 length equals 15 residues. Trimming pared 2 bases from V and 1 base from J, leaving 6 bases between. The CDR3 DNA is TGTGCCAGCAGCTTATCAGGGTCTGGGGCCAACGTCCTGACTTTC. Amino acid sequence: CASSLSGSGANVLTF. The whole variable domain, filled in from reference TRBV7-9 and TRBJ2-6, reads DTGVSQNPRHKITKRGQNVTFRCDPISEHNRLYWYRQTLGQGPEFLTYFQNEAQLEKSRLLSDRFSAERPKGSFSTLEIQRTEQGDSAMYLCASSLSGSGANVLTFGAGSRLTVL.

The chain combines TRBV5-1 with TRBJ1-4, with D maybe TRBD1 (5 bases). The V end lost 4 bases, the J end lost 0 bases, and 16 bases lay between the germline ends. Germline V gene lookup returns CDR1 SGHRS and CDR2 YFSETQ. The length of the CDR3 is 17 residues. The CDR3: CASSPRGGDATNEKLFF. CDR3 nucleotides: TGCGCCAGCAGCCCGCGCGGAGGGGATGCAACTAATGAAAAACTGTTTTTT.

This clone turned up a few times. In DNA form, the CDR3 reads TGCGCCAGCAGCCAAGAATCAGGGGCAACTAATGAAAAACTGTTTTTT. Translation gives CASSQESGATNEKLFF. The V gene is TRBV4-1, the J gene TRBJ1-4, with a weak D call TRBD1 (6 bases). This CDR3 region has 16 residues. The V gene lost 0 bases and the J gene lost 0 bases, with 8 bases spanning the gap. CDR1 and CDR2 from the germline V gene are MGHRA and YSYEKL.